This passage covers 8 T cell receptor beta chains from one sample sequenced in a study of regulatory T cells in long-lasting Graves disease. In building TCR beta libraries, iRepertoire HTBI primers were used together with Arm-PCR of CDR3 regions. From the multiplex PCR reads, TCRdb called clonotypes with MiXCR, one entry per CDR3 protein. The repertoire includes a few hundred thousand distinct CDR3 sequences, around 15% of them detected once, and about 32% sits in the top ten. Regarding time point: newly diagnosed GD, antithyroid drugs for less than 3 months. Construction of the TCR library relied on RNA isolated from PBMCs. In addition, the sample was reused for a study of T cells in Graves' hyperthyroidism and ophthalmopathy.

The material was peripheral blood mononuclear cells (PBMCs), obtained at new diagnosis, from a patient treated with antithyroid drugs. Receptor source: a man aged 35 to 55 with Graves disease.

This chain uses TRBV6-1 with TRBJ1-2; possibly TRBD1 for D (5 bases). Trimming took off 6 bases at V and 1 base at J, with 12 bases between the two ends. From germline, CDR1 is MNHNS and CDR2 SASEGT. The CDR3 sequence is 14 residues long. The CDR3: CASRTDRDNYGYTF. The DNA of the CDR3 is TGTGCCAGCAGGACTGACAGAGATAACTATGGCTACACCTTC.

This clonotype was picked up many times. The gene calls are TRBV18 and TRBJ1-1; D call uncertain. The germline gives CDR1 KGHSH, CDR2 LQKENI. The CDR3 has 13 amino acids. V was clipped by 3 bases and J by 4 bases, with 9 bases between them. Here the CDR3 reads CASSPRTLTEAFF. CDR3 bases: TGTGCCAGCTCACCGAGGACCCTCACTGAAGCTTTCTTT.

There are many counts of this clonotype. The CDR3 sequence is CASSDQFGGVTEAFF. The DNA of the CDR3 is TGTGCCAGCTCAGACCAGTTTGGGGGTGTGACTGAAGCTTTCTTT. The V call is TRBV18, the J call TRBJ1-1, with D tentatively TRBD1 (5 bases). Trimming took 5 bases from V and 5 from J, leaving 18 bases between them. The germline CDR1 and CDR2 sequences are KGHSH and LQKENI. The CDR3 has 15 residues.

This clonotype was observed at least ten times. The chain has TRBV27 and TRBJ2-1; either TRBD1 or TRBD2 may supply D (5 bases each). CDR1 and CDR2 (germline): MNHEY, SMNVEV (reference sequence). Trimming cost V 6 bases and J 6 bases, with 18 bases left between them. The CDR3 covers 15 residues. The DNA of the CDR3 is TGTGCCAGCAGCCATAAAGGGACGGAGATCAATGAGCAGTTCTTC. Translating gives CASSHKGTEINEQFF.

This chain joins TRBV29-1 and TRBJ1-5; weak D call: TRBD1 (6 bases). CDR1 SQVTM and CDR2 ANQGSEA come from the germline V gene. The CDR3 is 13 residues long. Trimming cost V 6 bases and J 3 bases, with 12 bases left between them. The CDR3 here is CSVLRTVNQPQHF. DNA of the CDR3: TGCAGCGTCTTACGGACAGTCAATCAGCCCCAGCATTTT.

The genes are TRBV28 and TRBJ2-7; D uncertain. The germline CDR1 and CDR2 sequences are MDHEN and SYDVKM. V was cut by 4 bases and J by 4 bases, with 14 bases left in between. The CDR3 consists of 14 residues. This chain's CDR3 is CASSSTLNMYEQYF. The CDR3 nucleotides read TGTGCCAGCAGTTCGACCCTGAACATGTACGAGCAGTACTTC.

This clonotype was counted at least ten times. The chain combines TRBV12-3 or TRBV12-4 with TRBJ2-1; 9 bases match TRBD2. Trimming took 8 bases from V and 3 from J; bases not matched to a gene: 8. This CDR3 has 15 amino acids. This chain's CDR3 is CASSRRGGFYNEQFF. DNA for the CDR3: TGTGCCAGCTCCCGGCGGGGGGGATTCTACAATGAGCAGTTCTTC.

The J gene is TRBJ2-1, the V gene TRBV20-1; D remains ambiguous. V shed 8 bases and J shed 5 bases, with 7 bases lying between them. CDR3 length: 10 amino acids. Germline values: CDR1 DFQATT, CDR2 SNEGSKA (reference sequence). This CDR3 is CSIPHNEQFF. For the CDR3, the DNA is TGCAGTATACCCCACAATGAGCAGTTCTTC.